The 22 T cell receptor beta chains given below trace back to one sample, sequenced in a study of T cells in Graves' hyperthyroidism and ophthalmopathy. The CDR3 regions of TCR beta were amplified from RNA transcripts. TCR CDR3 regions were first amplified by RT-PCR with HTBI primers. From the multiplex PCR reads, TCRdb called clonotypes with MiXCR, one entry per CDR3 protein. The repertoire includes 550,000 to 800,000 distinct CDR3 sequences, about 16% of them detected once, and around 7.7% sits in the top ten. The sample comprised blood. These receptors came from a man aged 18 to 30 with Graves' hyperthyroidism.

This clonotype was observed at least ten times. The chain joins TRBV18 to TRBJ2-3; possibly TRBD2 for D (7 bases). This CDR3 comprises 16 residues. V dropped 3 bases and J dropped 5 bases, with 18 bases sitting between them. Germline values: CDR1 KGHSH, CDR2 LQKENI. CDR3 DNA sequence: TGTGCCAGCTCACCCAATCCCGGGGGGCAGGGAGATACGCAGTATTTT. It is translated as CASSPNPGGQGDTQYF. Together with reference TRBV18 and TRBJ2-3, the CDR3 gives the full variable domain: NAGVMQNPRHLVRRRGQEARLRCSPMKGHSHVYWYRQLPEEGLKFMVYLQKENIIDESGMPKERFSAEFPKEGPSILRIQQVVRGDSAAYFCASSPNPGGQGDTQYFGPGTRLTVL.

This chain links TRBV14 with TRBJ2-3, with D tentatively TRBD2 (5 bases). This CDR3 has 15 amino acids. Per germline, CDR1 SGHDN and CDR2 FVKESK. V lost 0 bases to trimming and J lost 9 bases, with 16 bases between them. In DNA form, the CDR3 reads TGTGCCAGCAGCCAAGATCGAATTCACGGGGAAACGCAGTATTTT. It yields the protein CASSQDRIHGETQYF. Full variable domain (rest looked up from reference TRBV14 and TRBJ2-3): EAGVTQFPSHSVIEKGQTVTLRCDPISGHDNLYWYRRVMGKEIKFLLHFVKESKQDESGMPNNRFLAERTGGTYSTLKVQPAELEDSGVYFCASSQDRIHGETQYFGPGTRLTVL.

This clonotype turned up a few times. This chain connects TRBV5-4 to TRBJ2-5, with TRBD2 identical over 14 bases. The CDR3 is 16 amino acids. Looked up from germline, CDR1 is SGHNT and CDR2 is YYREEE (reference sequence). The V segment lost 4 bases and the J segment 4 bases; nucleotides outside the gene matches: 6. The CDR3 DNA sequence: TGTGCCAGCAGCGGCAGACTAGCGGGAGGGCCAGAGACCCAGTACTTC. This codes for CASSGRLAGGPETQYF.

The chain couples TRBV4-2 to TRBJ2-7, with D perhaps matching TRBD1 or TRBD2 (5 bases each). Germline V gene lookup returns CDR1 LGHNA and CDR2 YNFKEQ. V gave up 1 base and J gave up 8 bases, with 18 bases separating them. The CDR3 covers 15 residues. The CDR3 reads CASSQVTGPFMKQYF. CDR3 DNA: TGTGCCAGCAGCCAAGTGACGGGACCATTTATGAAGCAGTACTTC.

The CDR3 sequence is CASSHSSSYEQYF. The CDR3 nucleotides read TGCGCCAGCAGCCACAGCAGCTCCTACGAGCAGTACTTC. This sequence joins TRBV4-1 and TRBJ2-7, with no clear D. CDR1 is MGHRA, CDR2 YSYEKL, per germline. V was cut by 3 bases and J by 0 bases, with 6 bases left in between. The length of the CDR3 is 13 residues.

The rearrangement links TRBV7-9 to TRBJ2-1; D is perhaps TRBD1 or TRBD2 (6 bases each). CDR3 length: 15 residues. Trimming took 2 bases from V and 2 from J, leaving 10 bases between them. Germline values: CDR1 SEHNR, CDR2 FQNEAQ (reference sequence). CDR3 in DNA: TGTGCCAGCAGCTTATGGGGGGCGACCTACAATGAGCAGTTCTTC. Protein sequence: CASSLWGATYNEQFF.

This clonotype was seen at least ten times. The chain employs TRBV29-1 and TRBJ2-7; no clear D gene. V gave up 7 bases and J gave up 1 base, with 14 bases separating them. The length of the CDR3 is 13 residues. The germline V gene has CDR1 SQVTM and CDR2 ANQGSEA. The DNA for the CDR3 is TGCAGCGCCGAGGTGGGCAGGTCCTACGAGCAGTACTTC. Residues: CSAEVGRSYEQYF.

The CDR3: CASSQDRVFVEQYF. CDR3 bases: TGCGCCAGCAGCCAAGATAGGGTCTTCGTTGAGCAGTACTTC. The chain has TRBV4-1 and TRBJ2-7; the D is unclear. This CDR3 contains 14 residues. Germline values: CDR1 MGHRA, CDR2 YSYEKL. The germline V and J ends were trimmed by 0 bases and 7 bases, with 13 bases remaining between them.

This clonotype was seen repeatedly, ten times or more. This chain joins TRBV10-3 and TRBJ1-2, with 7 nucleotides matching TRBD1. CDR3 length: 14 residues. Germline V CDR1 and CDR2: ENHRY, SYGVKD. V gave up 6 bases and J gave up 3 bases; unmatched junction bases: 7. The CDR3 is CAIRKSDRDYGYTF. As DNA, the CDR3 is TGTGCCATCAGGAAATCAGACAGGGACTATGGCTACACCTTC.

This clonotype was observed a handful of times. For the CDR3, the DNA is TGTGCCATCAGATCTAGCGGGGGGGAAGATGAGCAGTTCTTC. Translated, it gives CAIRSSGGEDEQFF. V is TRBV10-3 and J is TRBJ2-1; 12 bases are shared with TRBD2. J was trimmed by 8 bases and V by 6 bases; bases with no gene match: 5. The germline CDR1 and CDR2 sequences are ENHRY and SYGVKD. The CDR3 loop spans 14 amino acids.

This clonotype appeared many times. The genes are TRBV30 and TRBJ2-1; D is possibly TRBD1 (6 bases). V dropped 0 bases and J dropped 0 bases, with 18 bases sitting between them. In germline, CDR1 is GTSNPN, CDR2 SVGIG (reference sequence). This CDR3 region has 18 residues. The CDR3 region has the DNA TGTGCCTGGAGTGTATCCGGGACACCCTATTTCTCCTACAATGAGCAGTTCTTC. Its translation: CAWSVSGTPYFSYNEQFF.

This clonotype has a handful of counts. A read error may account for a junction end that differs from germline. The chain uses TRBV15 and TRBJ2-2, with 8 bases matching TRBD2. The CDR3 loop spans 17 amino acids. Germline values: CDR1 LNHNV, CDR2 YYDKDF (reference sequence). This CDR3 is CATSGDETSGNTGELFF. CDR3 DNA: TGTGCCACCAGCGGAGATGAAACTAGCGGCAACACCGGGGAGCTGTTTTTT. The full variable domain, with the rest looked up from reference TRBV15 and TRBJ2-2, is DAMVIQNPRYQVTQFGKPVTLSCSQTLNHNVMYWYQQKSSQAPKLLFHYYDKDFNNEADTPDNFQSRRPNTSFCFLDIRSPGLGDTAMYLCATSGDETSGNTGELFFGEGSRLTVL.

The V gene is TRBV19, the J gene TRBJ1-5; D not resolved. Germline-derived CDR1 and CDR2 are LNHDA and SQIVND (reference sequence). This CDR3 has 16 amino acids. With 2 bases removed from V and 2 bases from J, the gap between germline ends came to 13 bases. This chain's CDR3 is CASSILAPRGNQPQHF. In DNA, the CDR3 is TGTGCCAGTAGTATACTCGCCCCGCGGGGCAATCAGCCCCAGCATTTT.

The rearrangement joins TRBV6-6 to TRBJ2-2; no definite D call. Trimming removed 0 bases at V and 7 bases at J, with 9 bases between. The CDR3 loop spans 14 amino acids. Looked up from germline, CDR1 is MNHNY and CDR2 is SVGAGI (reference sequence). CDR3 DNA: TGTGCCAGCAGTTACTCGGTCCTCCACGGGGAGCTGTTTTTT. The encoded protein is CASSYSVLHGELFF.

This chain connects TRBV29-1 to TRBJ1-1; unclear D gene. The length of the CDR3 is 13 residues. V lost 7 bases and J 5 bases, leaving 17 bases between the germline ends. CDR1 is SQVTM, CDR2 ANQGSEA, per germline. The CDR3 sequence is CSAKTGIGTEAFF. The CDR3 nucleotides read TGCAGCGCCAAGACGGGTATTGGGACTGAAGCTTTCTTT.

This clonotype was detected only a few times. This sequence joins TRBV5-6 and TRBJ2-7; 8 nucleotides match TRBD1. Germline V gene sequence: CDR1 SGHDT, CDR2 YYEEEE. Unmatched junction bases numbered 11, after V lost 4 bases and J lost 8 bases. The CDR3 has 14 amino acids. CDR3 sequence: CASSPGAGGEKQYF. The CDR3 DNA is TGTGCCAGCAGCCCCGGGGCAGGGGGCGAGAAGCAGTACTTC.

The chain couples TRBV9 to TRBJ2-2, with TRBD2 matching 10 bases. J lost 6 bases, V lost 4 bases, and 9 bases had no gene match. The CDR3 totals 16 residues. Germline V gene lookup returns CDR1 SGDLS and CDR2 YYNGEE. The CDR3 sequence is CASSPTAGGPPGELFF. In nucleotides, the CDR3 is TGTGCCAGCAGCCCTACAGCGGGAGGGCCCCCCGGGGAGCTGTTTTTT.

In this sample, this clonotype turned up a few times. This CDR3 is CASSTGASDTQYF. As DNA, the CDR3 is TGTGCCAGCTCAACCGGAGCTTCAGATACGCAGTATTTT. The genes are TRBV18 and TRBJ2-3, with D unresolved. V was clipped by 5 bases and J by 4 bases, with 10 bases between them. The CDR3 loop spans 13 amino acids. Germline lookup yields CDR1 KGHSH and CDR2 LQKENI.

Many counts were recorded for this clonotype. The chain couples TRBV11-3 to TRBJ2-5, with 9 bases identical to TRBD1. The CDR3 length is 15 residues. V gave up 5 bases and J gave up 5 bases; unmatched junction bases: 9. Looked up from germline, CDR1 is SGHNT and CDR2 is YENEEA. Written as DNA, the CDR3 is TGTGCCAGCAGCCACCAGACAGGGGGTGGTGAGACCCAGTACTTC. Its protein is CASSHQTGGGETQYF.

This clonotype was found once. The chain employs TRBV30 and TRBJ2-5; 14 nucleotides match TRBD2. Germline CDR1 is GTSNPN and CDR2 is SVGIG (reference sequence). The CDR3 is made up of 15 amino acids. The V gene end was trimmed by 1 base and the J gene end by 5 bases; junction bases not matched to a gene: 3. The chain's CDR3 is CAWSGGLAGVETQYF. CDR3 bases: TGTGCCTGGAGTGGGGGACTAGCGGGGGTGGAGACCCAGTACTTC.

This clonotype appeared once. The chain combines TRBV6-1 with TRBJ1-4, with D uncertain. The CDR3 runs to 14 residues. V shed 6 bases and J shed 0 bases, with 8 bases lying between them. The germline CDR1 and CDR2 sequences are MNHNS and SASEGT. CDR3: CASRALATNEKLFF. The CDR3 nucleotides read TGTGCCAGCAGGGCACTTGCAACTAATGAAAAACTGTTTTTT.

This clonotype has ten or more counts. CDR3 region: CASSLAAGSHNEQFF. The CDR3 coding sequence is TGTGCCAGCAGCTTAGCGGCAGGGAGTCACAATGAGCAGTTCTTC. The chain recombines TRBV7-2 with TRBJ2-1, with D perhaps given as TRBD1 or TRBD2 (5 bases each). V dropped 0 bases and J dropped 5 bases, with 11 bases sitting between them. The CDR3 is 15 amino acids. Germline CDR1 is SGHTA and CDR2 is FQGNSA.